The rows below give T cell receptor beta chains drawn from one sample of a study of shared clonotypes between healthy human individuals. Here immunoSEQ multiplex PCR was the method, and the copy in TCRdb shows in-frame clones only, minus some. The sample includes around 2,000,000 clones, around 96% of them seen just once. The sample taken for sequencing was naive CD8+ T cells sorted from blood. The receptors shown here come from a young man in good health. Each CDR3 is given with its conserved first and last residue. D genes are given only for firm matches. Clone size is stated in some rows and not others, as once, few, many or a class when expanded.

>TRBJ2-5|TRBD2|.|TRBV6-5
CASSYSMASGWETQYF
TGTGCCAGCAGTTACTCGATGGCTAGCGGATGGGAGACCCAGTACTTC
>TRBJ2-1|TRBD2|.|TRBV27
CASSTLAGGPSDEQFF
TGTGCCAGCAGTACACTAGCGGGAGGGCCAAGTGATGAGCAGTTCTTC
>TRBJ1-1|.|.|TRBV6-6
CASRGTWPTEAFF
TGTGCCAGCAGGGGCACTTGGCCCACTGAAGCTTTCTTT
>TRBJ1-6|.|.|TRBV2
CASRLIGEGYNSPLHF
TGTGCCAGCAGGTTGATAGGGGAAGGGTATAATTCACCCCTCCACTTT
>TRBJ2-7|.|.|TRBV6-5
CANGTTSPYEQYF
TGTGCCAACGGGACAACATCCCCCTACGAGCAGTACTTC
>TRBJ2-7|.|.|TRBV9
CASSAPGYEQYF
TGTGCCAGCAGCGCCCCTGGCTACGAGCAGTACTTC
>TRBJ2-7|.|once|TRBV14
CASSQDPSIGRNLYF
TGTGCCAGCAGCCAAGATCCGTCTATAGGACGGAACCTGTACTTC
>TRBJ1-5|.|once|TRBV10-2
CASSEFLQGGNQPQHF
TGCGCCAGCAGTGAATTCTTACAGGGCGGCAATCAGCCCCAGCATTTT
>TRBJ2-3|.|.|TRBV7-9
CASSFLTGEGDTQYF
TGTGCCAGCAGCTTTTTAACAGGGGAGGGAGATACGCAGTATTTT
>TRBJ1-4|.|once|TRBV5-6
CASSYGPGDGKLFF
TGTGCCAGCAGCTACGGGCCCGGGGACGGAAAACTGTTTTTT
>TRBJ1-4|TRBD1|once|TRBV6-5
CASSSRDRVNEKLFF
TGTGCCAGCAGTTCCCGGGACAGGGTTAATGAAAAACTGTTTTTT
>TRBJ1-2|TRBD1|.|TRBV5-4
CASSLQGYGYTF
TGTGCCAGCAGCTTACAGGGGTATGGCTACACCTTC
>TRBJ2-7|.|.|TRBV7-6
CASSLAPWDNPVGYEQYF
TGTGCCAGCAGCTTAGCCCCCTGGGACAATCCAGTGGGCTACGAGCAGTACTTC
>TRBJ2-2|TRBD1|.|TRBV7-3
CASSPWTGVKTGELFF
TGTGCCAGCAGCCCCTGGACAGGGGTAAAAACCGGGGAGCTGTTTTTT